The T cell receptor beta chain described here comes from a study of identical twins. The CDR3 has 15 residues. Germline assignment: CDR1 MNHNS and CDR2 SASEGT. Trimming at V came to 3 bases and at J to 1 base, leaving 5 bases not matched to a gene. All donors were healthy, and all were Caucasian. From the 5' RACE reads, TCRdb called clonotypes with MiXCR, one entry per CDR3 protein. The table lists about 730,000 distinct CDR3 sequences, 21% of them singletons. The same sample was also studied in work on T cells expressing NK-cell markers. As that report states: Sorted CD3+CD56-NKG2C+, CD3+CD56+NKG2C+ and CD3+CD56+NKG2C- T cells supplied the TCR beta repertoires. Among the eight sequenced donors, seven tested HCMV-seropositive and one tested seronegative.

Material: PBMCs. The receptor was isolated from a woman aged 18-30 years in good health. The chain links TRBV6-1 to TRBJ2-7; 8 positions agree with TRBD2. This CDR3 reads CASSDELAGSYEQYF. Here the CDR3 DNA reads TGTGCCAGCAGTGATGAGTTAGCGGGATCCTACGAGCAGTACTTC.